Included here is one T cell receptor (beta chain) sequence, with context. From germline, CDR1 is MGHRA and CDR2 YSYEKL. This CDR3 comprises 17 residues. Trimming took 1 base from V and 1 from J; bases not matched to a gene: 9. The data belong to a study of control samples from healthy donors and cancer patients. TCRdb keeps only in-frame clones here, not all; method: immunoSEQ multiplex PCR. The top ten clones hold 2% to 2.5% of a sample with roughly 150,000 clones, nearly 95% of them seen once. The chain links TRBV4-1 to TRBJ1-1; 7 bases match TRBD1. This clonotype originated in a man aged 45-60 years in good health. The specimen sequenced was blood. CDR3 DNA sequence: TGCGCCAGCAGCCAAGCCTGGGACAGCTCCAGGAACACTGAAGCTTTCTTT. Protein product: CASSQAWDSSRNTEAFF.